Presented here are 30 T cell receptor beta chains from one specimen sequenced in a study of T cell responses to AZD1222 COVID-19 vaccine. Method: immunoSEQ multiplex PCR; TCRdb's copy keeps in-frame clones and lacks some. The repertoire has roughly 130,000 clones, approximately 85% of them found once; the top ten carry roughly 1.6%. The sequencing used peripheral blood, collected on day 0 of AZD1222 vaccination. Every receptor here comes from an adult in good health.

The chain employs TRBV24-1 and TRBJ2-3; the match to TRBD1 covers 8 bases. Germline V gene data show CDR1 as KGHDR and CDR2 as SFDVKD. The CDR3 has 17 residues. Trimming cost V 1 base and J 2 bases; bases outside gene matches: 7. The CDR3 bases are TGTGCCACCAGTGATTTAAGTGCGGACAGGGTCACAGATACGCAGTATTTT. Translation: CATSDLSADRVTDTQYF.

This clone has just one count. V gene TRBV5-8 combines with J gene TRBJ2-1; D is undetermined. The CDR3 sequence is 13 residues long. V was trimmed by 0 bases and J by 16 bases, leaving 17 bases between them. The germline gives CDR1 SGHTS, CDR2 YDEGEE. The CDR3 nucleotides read TGTGCCAGCAGCTTGGTTTTGGTCTCCCCGACCTTCTTC. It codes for CASSLVLVSPTFF.

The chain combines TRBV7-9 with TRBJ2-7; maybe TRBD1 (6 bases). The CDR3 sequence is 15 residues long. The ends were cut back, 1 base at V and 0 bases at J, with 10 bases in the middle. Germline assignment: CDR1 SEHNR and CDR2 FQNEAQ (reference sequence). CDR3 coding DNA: TGTGCCAGCAGCTTAGGGTGGACAGACTCCTACGAGCAGTACTTC. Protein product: CASSLGWTDSYEQYF.

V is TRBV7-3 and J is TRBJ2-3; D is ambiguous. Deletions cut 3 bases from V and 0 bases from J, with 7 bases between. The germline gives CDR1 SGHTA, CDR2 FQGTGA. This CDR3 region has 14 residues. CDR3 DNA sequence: TGTGCCAGCAGCTTTTCCTTTAGCACAGATACGCAGTATTTT. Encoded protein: CASSFSFSTDTQYF.

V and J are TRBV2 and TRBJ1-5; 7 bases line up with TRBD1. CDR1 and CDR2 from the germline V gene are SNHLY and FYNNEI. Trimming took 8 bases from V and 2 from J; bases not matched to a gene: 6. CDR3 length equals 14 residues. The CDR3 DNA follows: TGTGCCAGCGGCAGGGGGGAAGGCAATCAGCCCCAGCATTTT. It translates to CASGRGEGNQPQHF. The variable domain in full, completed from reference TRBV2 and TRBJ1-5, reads EPEVTQTPSHQVTQMGQEVILRCVPISNHLYFYWYRQILGQKVEFLVSFYNNEISEKSEIFDDQFSVERPDGSNFTLKIRSTKLEDSAMYFCASGRGEGNQPQHFGDGTRLSIL.

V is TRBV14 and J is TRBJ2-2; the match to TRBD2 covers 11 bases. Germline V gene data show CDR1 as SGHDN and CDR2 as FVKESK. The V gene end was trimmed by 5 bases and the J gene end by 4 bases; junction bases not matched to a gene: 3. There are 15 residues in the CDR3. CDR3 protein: CASSAGLAGTGELFF. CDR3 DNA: TGTGCCAGCAGCGCAGGACTAGCGGGCACCGGGGAGCTGTTTTTT. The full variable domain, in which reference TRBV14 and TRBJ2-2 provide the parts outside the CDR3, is EAGVTQFPSHSVIEKGQTVTLRCDPISGHDNLYWYRRVMGKEIKFLLHFVKESKQDESGMPNNRFLAERTGGTYSTLKVQPAELEDSGVYFCASSAGLAGTGELFFGEGSRLTVL.

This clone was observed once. CDR3 sequence reads: CASRELAGKNNEQFF. The CDR3, as DNA: TGTGCCAGTAGGGAACTAGCGGGAAAAAACAATGAGCAGTTCTTC. V is TRBV19 and J is TRBJ2-1; 10 bases align to TRBD2. This CDR3 comprises 15 residues. V lost 6 bases, J lost 5 bases, and 7 bases stayed unmatched. Germline CDR1 reads LNHDA; CDR2 reads SQIVND (reference sequence).

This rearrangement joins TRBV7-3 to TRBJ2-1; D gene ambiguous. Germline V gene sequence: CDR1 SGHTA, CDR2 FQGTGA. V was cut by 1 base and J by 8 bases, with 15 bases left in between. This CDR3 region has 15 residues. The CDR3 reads CASSLSALRGDEQFF. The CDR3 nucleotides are TGTGCCAGCAGCTTAAGCGCCTTAAGAGGAGATGAGCAGTTCTTC.

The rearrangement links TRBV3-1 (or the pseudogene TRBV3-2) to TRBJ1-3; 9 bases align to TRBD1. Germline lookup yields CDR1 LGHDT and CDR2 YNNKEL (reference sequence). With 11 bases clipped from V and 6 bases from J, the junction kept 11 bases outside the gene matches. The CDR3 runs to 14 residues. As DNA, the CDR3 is TGTGCCGCAGCCGACAGGGGGTTCGAAAACACCATATATTTT. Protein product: CAAADRGFENTIYF.

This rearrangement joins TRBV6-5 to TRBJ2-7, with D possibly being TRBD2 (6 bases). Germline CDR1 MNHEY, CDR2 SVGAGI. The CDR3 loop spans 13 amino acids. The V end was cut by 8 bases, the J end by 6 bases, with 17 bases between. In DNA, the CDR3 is TGTGCCAGCCATGCGGGGCGCCCGGGCGAGCAGTACTTC. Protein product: CASHAGRPGEQYF.

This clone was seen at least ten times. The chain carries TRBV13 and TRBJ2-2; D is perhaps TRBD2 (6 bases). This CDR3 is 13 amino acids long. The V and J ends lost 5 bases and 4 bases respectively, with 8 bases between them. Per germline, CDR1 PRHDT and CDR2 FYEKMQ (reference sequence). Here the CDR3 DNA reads TGTGCCAGCAGCAAGACTAGCACCGGGGAGCTGTTTTTT. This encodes CASSKTSTGELFF.

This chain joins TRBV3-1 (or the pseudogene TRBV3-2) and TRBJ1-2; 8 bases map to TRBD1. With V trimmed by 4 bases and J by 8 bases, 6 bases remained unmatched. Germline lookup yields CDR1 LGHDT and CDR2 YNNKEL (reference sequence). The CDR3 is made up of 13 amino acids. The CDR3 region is CASSPRQGQGYTF. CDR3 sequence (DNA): TGTGCCAGCAGCCCCCGACAGGGGCAAGGCTACACCTTC.

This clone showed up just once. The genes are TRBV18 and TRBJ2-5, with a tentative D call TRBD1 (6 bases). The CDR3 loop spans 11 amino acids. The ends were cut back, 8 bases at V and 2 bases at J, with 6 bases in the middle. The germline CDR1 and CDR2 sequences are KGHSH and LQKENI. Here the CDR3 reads CASTGQETQYF. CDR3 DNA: TGTGCCAGCACAGGGCAAGAGACCCAGTACTTC.

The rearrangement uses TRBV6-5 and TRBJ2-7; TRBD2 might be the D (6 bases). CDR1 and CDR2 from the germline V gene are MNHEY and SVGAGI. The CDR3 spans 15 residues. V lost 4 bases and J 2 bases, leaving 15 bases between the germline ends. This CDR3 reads CASSWASGQPYEQYF. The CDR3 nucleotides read TGTGCCAGCAGTTGGGCCAGCGGGCAACCCTACGAGCAGTACTTC.

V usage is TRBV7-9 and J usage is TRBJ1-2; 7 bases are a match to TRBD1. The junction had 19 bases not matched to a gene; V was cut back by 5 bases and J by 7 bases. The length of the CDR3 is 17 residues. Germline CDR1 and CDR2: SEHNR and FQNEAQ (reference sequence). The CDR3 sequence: CASSARVVGRGYFGYTF. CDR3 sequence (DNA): TGTGCCAGCAGCGCCCGGGTGGTCGGCAGGGGGTATTTTGGCTACACCTTC.

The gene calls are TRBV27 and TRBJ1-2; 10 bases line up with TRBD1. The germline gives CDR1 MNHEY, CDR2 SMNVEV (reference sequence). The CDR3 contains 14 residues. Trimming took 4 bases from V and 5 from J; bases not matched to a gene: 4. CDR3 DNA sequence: TGTGCCAGCAGTTACGGACAGGGGGGATATGGCTACACCTTC. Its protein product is CASSYGQGGYGYTF.

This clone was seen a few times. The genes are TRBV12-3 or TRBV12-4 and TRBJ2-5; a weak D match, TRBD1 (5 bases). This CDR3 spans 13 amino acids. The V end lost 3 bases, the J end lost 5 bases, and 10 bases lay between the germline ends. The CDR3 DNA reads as TGTGCCAGCAGTTTCAGGGTGTGGGAGACCCAGTACTTC. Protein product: CASSFRVWETQYF.

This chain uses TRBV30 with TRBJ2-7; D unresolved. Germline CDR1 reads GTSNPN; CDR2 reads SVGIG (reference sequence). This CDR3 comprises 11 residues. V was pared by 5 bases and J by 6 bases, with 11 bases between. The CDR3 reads CAWDGSGEQYF. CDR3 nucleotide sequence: TGTGCCTGGGACGGTAGTGGCGAGCAGTACTTC. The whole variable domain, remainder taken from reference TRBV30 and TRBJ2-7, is SQTIHQWPATLVQPVGSPLSLECTVEGTSNPNLYWYRQAAGRGLQLLFYSVGIGQISSEVPQNLSASRPQDRQFILSSKKLLLSDSGFYLCAWDGSGEQYFGPGTRLTVT.

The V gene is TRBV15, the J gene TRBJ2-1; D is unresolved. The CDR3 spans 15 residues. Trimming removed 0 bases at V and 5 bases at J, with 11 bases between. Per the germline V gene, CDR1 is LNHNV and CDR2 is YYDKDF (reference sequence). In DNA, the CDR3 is TGTGCCACCAGCAGAGATCCGCGCGATGACAATGAGCAGTTCTTC. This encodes CATSRDPRDDNEQFF.

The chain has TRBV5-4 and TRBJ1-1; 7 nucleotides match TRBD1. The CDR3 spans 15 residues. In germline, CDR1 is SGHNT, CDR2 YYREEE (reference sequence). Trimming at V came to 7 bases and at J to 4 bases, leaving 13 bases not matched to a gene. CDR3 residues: CASAGRGGGVTEAFF. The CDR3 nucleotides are TGTGCCAGCGCGGGGCGGGGAGGGGGCGTCACTGAAGCTTTCTTT.

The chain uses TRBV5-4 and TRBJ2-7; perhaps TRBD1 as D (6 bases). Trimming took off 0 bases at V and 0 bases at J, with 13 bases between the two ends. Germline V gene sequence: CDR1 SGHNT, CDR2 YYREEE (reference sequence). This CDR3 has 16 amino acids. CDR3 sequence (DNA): TGTGCCAGCAGCTTGGGTATCGGACAGACCTCCTACGAGCAGTACTTC. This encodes CASSLGIGQTSYEQYF.

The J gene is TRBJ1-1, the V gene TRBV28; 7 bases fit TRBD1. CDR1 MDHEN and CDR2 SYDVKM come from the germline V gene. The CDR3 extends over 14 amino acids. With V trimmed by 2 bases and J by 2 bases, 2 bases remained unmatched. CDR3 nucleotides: TGTGCCAGCAGTTTAGACAGGGTAAACACTGAAGCTTTCTTT. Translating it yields CASSLDRVNTEAFF.

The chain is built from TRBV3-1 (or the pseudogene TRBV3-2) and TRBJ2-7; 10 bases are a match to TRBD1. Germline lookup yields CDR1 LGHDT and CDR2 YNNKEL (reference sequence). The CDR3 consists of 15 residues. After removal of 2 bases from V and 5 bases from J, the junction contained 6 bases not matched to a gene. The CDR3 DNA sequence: TGTGCCAGCAGCCAAAGAGGGACAGGGGACCACGAGCAGTACTTC. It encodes CASSQRGTGDHEQYF.

This CDR3 is CASSRDREETQYF. The CDR3 bases are TGTGCCAGCAGTCGGGACAGGGAAGAGACCCAGTACTTC. This chain connects TRBV12-3 or TRBV12-4 to TRBJ2-5; TRBD1 aligns across 9 bases. Losses at the gene ends were 5 bases for V and 3 bases for J; bases not matched to a gene: 1. The CDR3 extends over 13 amino acids.

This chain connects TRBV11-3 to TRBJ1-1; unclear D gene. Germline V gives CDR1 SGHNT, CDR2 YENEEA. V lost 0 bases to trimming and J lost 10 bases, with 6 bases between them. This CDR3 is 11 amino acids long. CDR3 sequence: CASSLDRTAFF. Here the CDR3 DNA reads TGTGCCAGCAGCTTAGACAGGACAGCTTTCTTT.

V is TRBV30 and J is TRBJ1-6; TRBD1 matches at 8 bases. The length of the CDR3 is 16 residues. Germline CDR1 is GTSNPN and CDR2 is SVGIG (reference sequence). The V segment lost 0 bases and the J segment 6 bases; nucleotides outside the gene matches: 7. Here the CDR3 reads CAWSVIGDRPNSPLHF. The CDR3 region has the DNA TGTGCCTGGAGTGTAATCGGGGACAGGCCTAATTCACCCCTCCACTTT.

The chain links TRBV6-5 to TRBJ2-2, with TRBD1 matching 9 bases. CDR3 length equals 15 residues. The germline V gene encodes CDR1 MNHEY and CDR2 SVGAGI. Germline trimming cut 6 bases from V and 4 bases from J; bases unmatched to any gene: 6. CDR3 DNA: TGTGCCAGCAGAAAACAGGGGGCGACCACCGGGGAGCTGTTTTTT. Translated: CASRKQGATTGELFF.

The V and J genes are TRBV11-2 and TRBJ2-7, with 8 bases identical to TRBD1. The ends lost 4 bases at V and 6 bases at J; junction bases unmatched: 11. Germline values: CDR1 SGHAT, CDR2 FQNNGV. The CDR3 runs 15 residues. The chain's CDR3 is CASSYGTGRNLEQYF. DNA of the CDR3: TGTGCCAGCAGCTACGGGACAGGTCGGAATCTCGAGCAGTACTTC.

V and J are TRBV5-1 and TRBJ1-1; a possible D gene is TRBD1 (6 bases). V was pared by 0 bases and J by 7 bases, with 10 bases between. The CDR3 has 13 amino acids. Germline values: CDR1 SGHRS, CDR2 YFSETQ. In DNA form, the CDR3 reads TGCGCCAGCAGCTTGGGACAGGACCTTGAAGCTTTCTTT. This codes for CASSLGQDLEAFF.

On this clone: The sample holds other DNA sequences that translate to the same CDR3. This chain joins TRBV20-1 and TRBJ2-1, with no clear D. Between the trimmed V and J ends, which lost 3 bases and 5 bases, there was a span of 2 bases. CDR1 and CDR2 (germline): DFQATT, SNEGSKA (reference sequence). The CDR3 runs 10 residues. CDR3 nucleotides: TGCAGTGCTAGCGACAATGAGCAGTTCTTC. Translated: CSASDNEQFF.